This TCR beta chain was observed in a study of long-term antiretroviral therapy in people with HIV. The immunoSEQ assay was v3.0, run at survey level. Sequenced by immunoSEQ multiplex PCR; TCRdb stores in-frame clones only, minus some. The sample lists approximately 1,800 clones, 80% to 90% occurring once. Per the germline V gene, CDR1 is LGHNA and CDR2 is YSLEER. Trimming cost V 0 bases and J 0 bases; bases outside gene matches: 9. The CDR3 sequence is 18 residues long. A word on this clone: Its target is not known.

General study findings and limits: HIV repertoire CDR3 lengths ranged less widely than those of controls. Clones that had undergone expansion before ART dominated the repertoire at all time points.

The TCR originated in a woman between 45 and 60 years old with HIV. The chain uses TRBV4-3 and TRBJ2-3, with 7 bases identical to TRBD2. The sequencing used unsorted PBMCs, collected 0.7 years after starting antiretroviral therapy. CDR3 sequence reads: CASSQDPWLAASTDTQYF. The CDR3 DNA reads TGCGCCAGCAGCCAAGACCCGTGGCTAGCGGCTAGCACAGATACGCAGTATTTT.